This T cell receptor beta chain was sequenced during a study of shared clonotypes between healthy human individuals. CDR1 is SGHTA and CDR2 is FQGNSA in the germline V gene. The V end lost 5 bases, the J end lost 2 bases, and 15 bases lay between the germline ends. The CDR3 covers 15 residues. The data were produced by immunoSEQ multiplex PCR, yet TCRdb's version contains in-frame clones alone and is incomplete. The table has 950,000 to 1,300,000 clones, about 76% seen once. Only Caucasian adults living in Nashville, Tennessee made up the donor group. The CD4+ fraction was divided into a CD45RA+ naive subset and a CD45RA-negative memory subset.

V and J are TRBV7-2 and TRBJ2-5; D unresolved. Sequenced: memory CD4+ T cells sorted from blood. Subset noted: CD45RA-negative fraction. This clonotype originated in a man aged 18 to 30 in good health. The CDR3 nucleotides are TGTGCCAGCAGCAAACTAAGAGGCCCTCAAGAGACCCAGTACTTC. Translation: CASSKLRGPQETQYF.